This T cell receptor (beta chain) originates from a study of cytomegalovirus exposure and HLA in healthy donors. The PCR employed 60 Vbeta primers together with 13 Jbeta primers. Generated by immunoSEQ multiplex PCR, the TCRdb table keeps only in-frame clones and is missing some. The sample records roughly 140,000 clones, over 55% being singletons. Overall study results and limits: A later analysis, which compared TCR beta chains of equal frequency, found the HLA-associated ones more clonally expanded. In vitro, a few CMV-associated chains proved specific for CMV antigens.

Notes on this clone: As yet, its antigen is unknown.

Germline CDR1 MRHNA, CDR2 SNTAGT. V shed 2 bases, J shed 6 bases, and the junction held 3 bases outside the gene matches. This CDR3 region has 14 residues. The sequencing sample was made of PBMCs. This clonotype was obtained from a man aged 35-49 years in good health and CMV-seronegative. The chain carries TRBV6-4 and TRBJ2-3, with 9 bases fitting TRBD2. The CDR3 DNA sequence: TGTGCCAGCAGTGACGCGGGGGGGCCCGATACGCAGTATTTT. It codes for CASSDAGGPDTQYF.